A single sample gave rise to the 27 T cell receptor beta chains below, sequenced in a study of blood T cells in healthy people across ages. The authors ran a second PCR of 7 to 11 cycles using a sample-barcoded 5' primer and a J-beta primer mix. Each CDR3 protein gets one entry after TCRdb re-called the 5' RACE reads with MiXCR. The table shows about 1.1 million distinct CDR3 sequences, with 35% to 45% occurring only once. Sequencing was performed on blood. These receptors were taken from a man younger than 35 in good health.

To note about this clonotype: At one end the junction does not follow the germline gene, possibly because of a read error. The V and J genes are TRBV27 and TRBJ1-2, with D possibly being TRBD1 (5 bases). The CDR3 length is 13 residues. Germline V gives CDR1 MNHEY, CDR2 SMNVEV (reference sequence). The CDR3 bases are TGTGCCAGCAGCCGGGACTCCCGCTATGGCTACTCCTTC. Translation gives CASSRDSRYGYSF.

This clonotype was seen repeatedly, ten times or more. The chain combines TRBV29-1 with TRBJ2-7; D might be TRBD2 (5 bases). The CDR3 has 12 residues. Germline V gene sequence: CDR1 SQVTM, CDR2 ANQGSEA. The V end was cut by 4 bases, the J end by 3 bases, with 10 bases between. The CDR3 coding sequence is TGCAGCGTTGTCCTTGGGAGCTACGAGCAGTACTTC. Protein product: CSVVLGSYEQYF.

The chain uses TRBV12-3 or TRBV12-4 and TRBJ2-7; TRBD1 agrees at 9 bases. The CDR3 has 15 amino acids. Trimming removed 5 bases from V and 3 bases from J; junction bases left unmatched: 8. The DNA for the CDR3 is TGTGCCAGCAGTCGTCCGGGACAGGGTATCTACGAGCAGTACTTC. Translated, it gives CASSRPGQGIYEQYF.

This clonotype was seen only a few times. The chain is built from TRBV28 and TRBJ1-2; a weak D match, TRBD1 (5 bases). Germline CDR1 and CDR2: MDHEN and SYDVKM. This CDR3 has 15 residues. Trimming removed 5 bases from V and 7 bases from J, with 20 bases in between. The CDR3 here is CASSTESTGRSGYTF. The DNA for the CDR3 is TGTGCCAGCAGTACCGAGTCCACAGGAAGGAGTGGCTACACCTTC.

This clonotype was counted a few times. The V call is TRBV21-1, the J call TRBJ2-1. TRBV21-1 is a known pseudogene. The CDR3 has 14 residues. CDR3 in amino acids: CASSKDGSYNEQFF. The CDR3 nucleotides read TGTGCCAGCAGCAAAGATGGCTCTTACAATGAGCAGTTCTTC.

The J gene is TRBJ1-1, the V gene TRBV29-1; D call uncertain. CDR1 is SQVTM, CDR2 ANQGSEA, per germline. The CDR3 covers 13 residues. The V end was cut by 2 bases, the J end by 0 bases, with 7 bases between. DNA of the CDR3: TGCAGCGTTGAAAAACTAATGAACACTGAAGCTTTCTTT. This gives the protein CSVEKLMNTEAFF.

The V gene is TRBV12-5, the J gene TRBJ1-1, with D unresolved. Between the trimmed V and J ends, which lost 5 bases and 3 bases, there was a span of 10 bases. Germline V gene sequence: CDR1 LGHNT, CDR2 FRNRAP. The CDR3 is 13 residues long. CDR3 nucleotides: TGTGCTAGTGGTCCCCTGAACGACACTGAAGCTTTCTTT. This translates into CASGPLNDTEAFF.

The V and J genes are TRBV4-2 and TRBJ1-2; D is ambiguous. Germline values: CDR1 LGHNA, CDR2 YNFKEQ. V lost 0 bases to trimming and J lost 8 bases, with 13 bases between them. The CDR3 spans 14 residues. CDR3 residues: CASSQDGGVGGYTF. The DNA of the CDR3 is TGTGCCAGCAGCCAAGACGGAGGTGTTGGGGGCTACACCTTC.

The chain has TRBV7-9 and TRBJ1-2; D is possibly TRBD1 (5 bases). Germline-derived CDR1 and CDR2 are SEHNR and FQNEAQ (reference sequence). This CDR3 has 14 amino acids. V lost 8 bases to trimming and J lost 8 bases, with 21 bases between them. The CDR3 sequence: CASGLGGAVNGYTF. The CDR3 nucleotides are TGTGCCAGCGGACTGGGAGGGGCGGTTAACGGCTACACCTTC.

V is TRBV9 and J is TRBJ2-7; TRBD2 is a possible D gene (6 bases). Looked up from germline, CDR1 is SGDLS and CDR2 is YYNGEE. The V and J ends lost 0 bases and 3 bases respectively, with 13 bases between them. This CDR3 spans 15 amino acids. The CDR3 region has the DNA TGTGCCAGCAGCGTAGAAGGTCTGGGGGGCTACGAGCAGTACTTC. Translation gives CASSVEGLGGYEQYF.

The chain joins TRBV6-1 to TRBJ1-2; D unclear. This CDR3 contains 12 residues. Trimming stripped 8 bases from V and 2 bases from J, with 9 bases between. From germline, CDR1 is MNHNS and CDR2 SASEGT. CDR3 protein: CASLLINYGYTF. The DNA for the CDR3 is TGTGCCAGCTTGTTGATAAACTATGGCTACACCTTC.

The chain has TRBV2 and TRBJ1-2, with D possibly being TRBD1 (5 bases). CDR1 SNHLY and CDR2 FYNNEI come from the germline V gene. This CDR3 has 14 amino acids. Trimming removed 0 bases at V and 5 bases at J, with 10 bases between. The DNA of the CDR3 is TGTGCCAGCAGTGAAGCAGGGGAAAAGTATGGCTACACCTTC. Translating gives CASSEAGEKYGYTF.

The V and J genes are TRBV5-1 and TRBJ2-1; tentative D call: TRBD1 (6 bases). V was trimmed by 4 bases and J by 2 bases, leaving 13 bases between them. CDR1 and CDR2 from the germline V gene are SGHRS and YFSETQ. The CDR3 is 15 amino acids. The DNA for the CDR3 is TGCGCCAGCAGCCGAGAGGGGGTTACCTACAATGAGCAGTTCTTC. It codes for CASSREGVTYNEQFF.

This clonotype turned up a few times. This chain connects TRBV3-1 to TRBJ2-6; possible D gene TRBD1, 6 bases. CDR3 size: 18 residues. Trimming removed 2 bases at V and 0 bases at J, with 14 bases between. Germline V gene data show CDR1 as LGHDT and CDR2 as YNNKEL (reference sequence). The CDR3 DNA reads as TGTGCCAGCAGCCAATTACAGGGTGGGCCCTCTGGGGCCAACGTCCTGACTTTC. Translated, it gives CASSQLQGGPSGANVLTF.

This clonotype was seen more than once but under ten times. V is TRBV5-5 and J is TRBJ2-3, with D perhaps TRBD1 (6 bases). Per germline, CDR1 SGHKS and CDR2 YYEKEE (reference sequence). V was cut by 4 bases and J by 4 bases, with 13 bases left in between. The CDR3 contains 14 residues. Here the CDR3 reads CASSRTDAADTQYF. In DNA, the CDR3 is TGTGCCAGCAGCCGGACAGACGCCGCAGATACGCAGTATTTT.

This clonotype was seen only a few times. The CDR3: CASSLTGTSNYGYTF. In DNA form, the CDR3 reads TGTGCCAGCAGTCTGACCGGGACCAGTAACTATGGCTACACCTTC. V and J are TRBV12-3 or TRBV12-4 and TRBJ1-2; D is possibly TRBD1 (5 bases). The CDR3 runs to 15 residues. With 5 bases removed from V and 1 base from J, the gap between germline ends came to 14 bases.

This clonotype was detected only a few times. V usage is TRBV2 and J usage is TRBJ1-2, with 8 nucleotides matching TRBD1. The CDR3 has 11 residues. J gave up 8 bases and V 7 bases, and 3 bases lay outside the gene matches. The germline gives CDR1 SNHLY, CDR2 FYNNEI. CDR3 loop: CASTQGEGYTF. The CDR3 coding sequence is TGTGCCAGCACACAGGGGGAAGGCTACACCTTC. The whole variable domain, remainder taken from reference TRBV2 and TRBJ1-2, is EPEVTQTPSHQVTQMGQEVILRCVPISNHLYFYWYRQILGQKVEFLVSFYNNEISEKSEIFDDQFSVERPDGSNFTLKIRSTKLEDSAMYFCASTQGEGYTFGSGTRLTVV.

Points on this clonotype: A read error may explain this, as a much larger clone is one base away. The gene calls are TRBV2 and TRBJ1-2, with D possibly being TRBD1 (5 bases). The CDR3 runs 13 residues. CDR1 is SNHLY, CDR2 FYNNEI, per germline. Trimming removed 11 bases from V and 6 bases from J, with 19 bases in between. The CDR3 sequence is CAHRRSRDDGYTF. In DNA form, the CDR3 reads TGTGCCCATCGCAGAAGCAGGGACGATGGCTACACCTTC.

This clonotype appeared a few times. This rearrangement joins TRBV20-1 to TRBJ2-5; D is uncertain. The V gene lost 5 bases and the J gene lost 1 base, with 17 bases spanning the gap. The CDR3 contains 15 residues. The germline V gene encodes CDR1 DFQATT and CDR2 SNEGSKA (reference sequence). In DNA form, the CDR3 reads TGCAGTGCTGAGGACCGGAGATCGGGCCAAGAGACCCAGTACTTC. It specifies CSAEDRRSGQETQYF.

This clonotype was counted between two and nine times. This chain's CDR3 is CSAREPGIAVSYNEQFF. CDR3 nucleotide sequence: TGCAGTGCTAGAGAACCTGGAATAGCGGTTAGCTACAATGAGCAGTTCTTC. The chain recombines TRBV20-1 with TRBJ2-1; weak D call: TRBD2 (6 bases). This CDR3 comprises 17 residues. Per germline, CDR1 DFQATT and CDR2 SNEGSKA (reference sequence). Trimming stripped 0 bases from V and 3 bases from J, with 18 bases between.

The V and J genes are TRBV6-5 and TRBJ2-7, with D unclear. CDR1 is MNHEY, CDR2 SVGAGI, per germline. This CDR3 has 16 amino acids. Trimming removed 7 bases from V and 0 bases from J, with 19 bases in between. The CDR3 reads CASNSREGSGSYEQYF. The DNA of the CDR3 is TGTGCCAGCAATTCGAGAGAAGGGTCAGGCTCCTACGAGCAGTACTTC.

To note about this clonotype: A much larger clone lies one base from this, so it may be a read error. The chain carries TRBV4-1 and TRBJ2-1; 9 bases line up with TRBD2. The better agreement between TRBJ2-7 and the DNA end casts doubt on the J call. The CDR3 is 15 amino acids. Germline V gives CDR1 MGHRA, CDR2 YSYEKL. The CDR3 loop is CASSQARGGYNEQYF. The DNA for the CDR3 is TGCGCCAGCAGCCAAGCGCGGGGGGGCTACAATGAGCAGTACTTC.

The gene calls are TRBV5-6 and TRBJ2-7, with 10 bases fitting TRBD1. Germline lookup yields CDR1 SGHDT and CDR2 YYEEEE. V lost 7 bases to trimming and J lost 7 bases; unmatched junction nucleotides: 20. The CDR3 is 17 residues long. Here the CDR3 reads CASRAFGGQGYCNEQYF. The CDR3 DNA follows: TGTGCCAGCCGAGCTTTCGGGGGACAGGGGTACTGCAATGAGCAGTACTTC.

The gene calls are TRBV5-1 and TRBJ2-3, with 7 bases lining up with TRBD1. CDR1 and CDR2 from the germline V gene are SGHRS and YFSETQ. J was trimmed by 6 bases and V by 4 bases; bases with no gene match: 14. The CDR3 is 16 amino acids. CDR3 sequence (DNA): TGCGCCAGCAGCCCAACCCCAACAGGGGTCGGGGATACGCAGTATTTT. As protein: CASSPTPTGVGDTQYF. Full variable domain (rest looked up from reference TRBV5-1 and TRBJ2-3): KAGVTQTPRYLIKTRGQQVTLSCSPISGHRSVSWYQQTPGQGLQFLFEYFSETQRNKGNFPGRFSGRQFSNSRSEMNVSTLELGDSALYLCASSPTPTGVGDTQYFGPGTRLTVL.

As DNA, the CDR3 is TGCGCCAGCAGCCAAGCGGAGGTCCTGAACACTGAAGCTTTCTTT. Amino acid sequence: CASSQAEVLNTEAFF. V usage is TRBV4-1 and J usage is TRBJ1-1, with D hard to call. The germline CDR1 and CDR2 sequences are MGHRA and YSYEKL. Trimming stripped 1 base from V and 0 bases from J, with 9 bases between. The CDR3 consists of 15 residues.

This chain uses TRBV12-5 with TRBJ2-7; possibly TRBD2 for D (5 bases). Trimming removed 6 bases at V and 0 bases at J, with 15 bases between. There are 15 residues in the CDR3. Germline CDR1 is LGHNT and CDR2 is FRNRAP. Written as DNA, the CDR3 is TGTGCTAGTGGCAATAGAGGGATTTCCTCCTACGAGCAGTACTTC. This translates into CASGNRGISSYEQYF.

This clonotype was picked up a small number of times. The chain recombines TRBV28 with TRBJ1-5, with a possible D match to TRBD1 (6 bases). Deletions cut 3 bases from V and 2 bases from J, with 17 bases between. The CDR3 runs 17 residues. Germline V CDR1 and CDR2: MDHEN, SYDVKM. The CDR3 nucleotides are TGTGCCAGCAGTTTTAGGGGCAGGGGCGGGGGCAATCAGCCCCAGCATTTT. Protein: CASSFRGRGGGNQPQHF.